This TCR beta chain was observed in a study of shared clonotypes between healthy human individuals. Whole-study findings and limits: Larger richness was generally estimated for naive than memory subsets. Sampling covered blood only; tissue repertoires likely differ. Rarefaction showed that sequencing of sorted subsets was incomplete (despite large depth).

Researchers divided each subset's genomic DNA evenly across several immunoSEQ plates. Profiling relied on immunoSEQ multiplex PCR, and the TCRdb table lists in-frame clones only, not all of them. The sample yields 1.5 million to 2.5 million clones, approximately 94% seen once. Of note for this clone: Its antigen is currently unknown.

Terminally differentiated effector memory CD45RA+ cells were excluded by CCR7 positive selection of CD45RO-negative cells. The CDR3 consists of 14 residues. V was shortened by 2 bases and J by 3 bases, with 11 bases between the two germline ends. The germline CDR1 and CDR2 sequences are MNHNS and SASEGT. The origin of this receptor is a man between 18 and 29 years old in good health. Sequences were obtained from naive CD8+ T cells sorted from blood. This chain connects TRBV6-1 to TRBJ2-7; either TRBD1 or TRBD2 may fit D (6 bases each). CDR3 DNA: TGTGCCAGCAGTGAATGGGGGGCAGGCTACGAGCAGTACTTC. Its translation: CASSEWGAGYEQYF.